The 10 T cell receptor beta chains given below trace back to one sample, sequenced in a study of cytomegalovirus exposure and HLA in healthy donors. Researchers ran the PCR with 60 Vbeta and 13 Jbeta primers. Profiled with immunoSEQ multiplex PCR; TCRdb holds only in-frame clones, not every one. The sample gives under 100,000 clones, under 80% of which show up once; roughly 8.4% is in the top ten. Sequencing input: PBMCs. Receptor source: a human donor in good health.

The J gene is TRBJ2-5, the V gene TRBV10-3; possibly TRBD1 for D (6 bases). The germline V gene has CDR1 ENHRY and CDR2 SYGVKD. The CDR3 runs 17 residues. V was trimmed by 6 bases and J by 3 bases, leaving 23 bases between them. The CDR3 bases are TGTGCCATCAGGCAGGGGATCATCTTCGCAGGGGAAGAGACCCAGTACTTC. Amino acid sequence: CAIRQGIIFAGEETQYF.

The rearrangement links TRBV30 to TRBJ2-1; D might be TRBD1 (6 bases). In germline, CDR1 is GTSNPN, CDR2 SVGIG (reference sequence). Trimming removed 1 base at V and 6 bases at J, with 19 bases between. This CDR3 is built from 16 residues. CDR3 in amino acids: CAWSDPRQAVFNEQFF. The DNA for the CDR3 is TGTGCCTGGAGTGACCCCCGACAGGCTGTCTTCAATGAGCAGTTCTTC.

The V and J genes are TRBV19 and TRBJ1-5; the D gene is possibly TRBD1 (5 bases). Germline CDR1 is LNHDA and CDR2 is SQIVND (reference sequence). The CDR3 length is 14 residues. Trimming took off 4 bases at V and 3 bases at J, with 10 bases between the two ends. The CDR3 protein is CASSNQGNNQPQHF. The DNA for the CDR3 is TGTGCCAGTAGTAACCAGGGAAACAATCAGCCCCAGCATTTT.

This chain uses TRBV19 with TRBJ2-7, with 13 bases identical to TRBD2. From germline, CDR1 is LNHDA and CDR2 SQIVND (reference sequence). With 4 bases clipped from V and 0 bases from J, the junction kept 12 bases outside the gene matches. The CDR3 consists of 19 residues. For the CDR3, the DNA is TGTGCCAGTAGTAACGGACTAGCGGGGGACCTATTGAGCTCCTACGAGCAGTACTTC. The encoded protein is CASSNGLAGDLLSSYEQYF.

The gene calls are TRBV7-8 and TRBJ2-1, with D tentatively TRBD1 (6 bases). Germline V CDR1 and CDR2: SGHVS, FQNEAQ. Trimming stripped 0 bases from V and 9 bases from J, with 18 bases between. The CDR3 is made up of 16 amino acids. Here the CDR3 reads CASSLANRQVPGEQFF. The DNA for the CDR3 is TGTGCCAGCAGCTTAGCCAACCGACAGGTTCCCGGTGAGCAGTTCTTC.

V gene TRBV11-2 combines with J gene TRBJ2-3; D is unresolved. CDR1 is SGHAT, CDR2 FQNNGV, per germline. The CDR3 spans 19 residues. V lost 0 bases and J lost 4, with 23 bases in between. The CDR3 reads CASSLDMLSAREMADTQYF. As DNA, the CDR3 is TGTGCCAGCAGCTTAGATATGTTGTCTGCGAGAGAAATGGCAGATACGCAGTATTTT.

The genes are TRBV5-1 and TRBJ2-7; 7 nucleotides align to TRBD1. CDR1 is SGHRS, CDR2 YFSETQ, per germline. The V segment lost 1 base and the J segment 6 bases; nucleotides outside the gene matches: 4. This CDR3 comprises 13 residues. CDR3 loop: CASSLTGVGEQYF. CDR3 bases: TGCGCCAGCAGCTTGACAGGGGTTGGCGAGCAGTACTTC.

The V call is TRBV18, the J call TRBJ2-3; TRBD2 matches at 10 bases. Germline trimming cut 4 bases from V and 1 base from J; bases unmatched to any gene: 2. The germline V gene has CDR1 KGHSH and CDR2 LQKENI. This CDR3 contains 15 residues. Here the CDR3 reads CASSRTSGGTDTQYF. The CDR3 DNA reads as TGTGCCAGCTCACGAACTAGCGGGGGCACAGATACGCAGTATTTT.

The CDR3 DNA sequence: TGTGCCAGCAGTGGCCGGGCGGGCAGCACAGATACGCAGTATTTT. This gives the protein CASSGRAGSTDTQYF. This chain joins TRBV6-1 and TRBJ2-3; tentative D call: TRBD2 (5 bases). With 4 bases removed from V and 0 bases from J, the gap between germline ends came to 11 bases. The CDR3 is made up of 15 amino acids. Germline loops: CDR1 MNHNS, CDR2 SASEGT.

The CDR3 bases are TGTGCCAGCAGCGACCTAGCGGGGGGGCGGGATACGCAGTATTTT. Translation gives CASSDLAGGRDTQYF. V is TRBV11-2 and J is TRBJ2-3, with 12 bases fitting TRBD2. The V gene's germline CDR1 is SGHAT and CDR2 FQNNGV. The CDR3 length is 15 residues. J was trimmed by 6 bases and V by 5 bases; bases with no gene match: 6.